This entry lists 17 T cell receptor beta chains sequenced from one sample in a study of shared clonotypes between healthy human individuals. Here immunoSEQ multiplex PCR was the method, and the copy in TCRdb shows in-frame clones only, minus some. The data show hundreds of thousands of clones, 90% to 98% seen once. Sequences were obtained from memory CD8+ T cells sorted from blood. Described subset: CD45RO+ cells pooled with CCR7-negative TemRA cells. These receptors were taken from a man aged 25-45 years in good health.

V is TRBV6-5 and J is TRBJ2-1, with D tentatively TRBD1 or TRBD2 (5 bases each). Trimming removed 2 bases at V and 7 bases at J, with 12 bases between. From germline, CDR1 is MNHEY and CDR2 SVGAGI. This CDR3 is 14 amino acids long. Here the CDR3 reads CASSYARWGNEQFF. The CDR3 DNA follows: TGTGCCAGCAGTTACGCCAGGTGGGGGAATGAGCAGTTCTTC.

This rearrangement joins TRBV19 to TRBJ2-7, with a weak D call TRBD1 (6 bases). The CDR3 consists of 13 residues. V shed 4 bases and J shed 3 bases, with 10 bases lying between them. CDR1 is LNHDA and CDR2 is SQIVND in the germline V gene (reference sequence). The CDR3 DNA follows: TGTGCCAGTAGTACCTCGGGACACTACGAGCAGTACTTC. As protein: CASSTSGHYEQYF.

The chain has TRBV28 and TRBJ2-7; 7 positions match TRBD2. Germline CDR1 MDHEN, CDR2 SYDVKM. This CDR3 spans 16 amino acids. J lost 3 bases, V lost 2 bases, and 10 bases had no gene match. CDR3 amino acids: CASSLRGRTSNYEQYF. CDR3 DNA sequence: TGTGCCAGCAGTTTAAGGGGCCGGACTAGTAACTACGAGCAGTACTTC.

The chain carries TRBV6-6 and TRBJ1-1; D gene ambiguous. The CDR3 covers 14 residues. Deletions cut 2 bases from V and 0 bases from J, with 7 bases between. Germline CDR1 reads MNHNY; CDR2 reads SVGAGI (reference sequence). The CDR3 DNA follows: TGTGCCAGCAGTTACGGTCTGGTGAACACTGAAGCTTTCTTT. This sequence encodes CASSYGLVNTEAFF.

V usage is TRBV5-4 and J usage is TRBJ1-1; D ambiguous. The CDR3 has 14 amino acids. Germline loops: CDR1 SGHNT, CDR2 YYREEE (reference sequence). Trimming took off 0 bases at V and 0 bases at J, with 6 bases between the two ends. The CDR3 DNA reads TGTGCCAGCAGCTTGGCTAGTTTGAACACTGAAGCTTTCTTT. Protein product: CASSLASLNTEAFF. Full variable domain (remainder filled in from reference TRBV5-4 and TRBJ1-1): ETGVTQSPTHLIKTRGQQVTLRCSSQSGHNTVSWYQQALGQGPQFIFQYYREEENGRGNFPPRFSGLQFPNYSSELNVNALELDDSALYLCASSLASLNTEAFFGQGTRLTVV.

CDR3 amino acids: CAISESGGDEQYF. As DNA, the CDR3 is TGTGCCATCAGTGAGTCAGGGGGAGATGAGCAGTACTTC. The chain has TRBV10-3 and TRBJ2-7, with D tentatively TRBD1 (6 bases). Germline lookup yields CDR1 ENHRY and CDR2 SYGVKD. The CDR3 is made up of 13 amino acids. Trimming took 0 bases from V and 7 from J, leaving 10 bases between them.

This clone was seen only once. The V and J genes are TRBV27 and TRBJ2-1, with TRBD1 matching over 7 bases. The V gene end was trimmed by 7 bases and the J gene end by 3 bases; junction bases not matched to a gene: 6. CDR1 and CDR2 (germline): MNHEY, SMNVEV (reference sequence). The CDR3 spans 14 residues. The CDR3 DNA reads TGTGCCAGCACCTCGGACAGGTTCTACAATGAGCAGTTCTTC. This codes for CASTSDRFYNEQFF.

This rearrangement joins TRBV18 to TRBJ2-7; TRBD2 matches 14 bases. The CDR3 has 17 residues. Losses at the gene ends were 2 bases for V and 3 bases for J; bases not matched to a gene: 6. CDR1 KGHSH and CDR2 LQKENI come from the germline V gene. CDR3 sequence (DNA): TGTGCCAGCTCACCAGTAGCTGGACTAGCGGGAGGCTACGAGCAGTACTTC. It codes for CASSPVAGLAGGYEQYF.

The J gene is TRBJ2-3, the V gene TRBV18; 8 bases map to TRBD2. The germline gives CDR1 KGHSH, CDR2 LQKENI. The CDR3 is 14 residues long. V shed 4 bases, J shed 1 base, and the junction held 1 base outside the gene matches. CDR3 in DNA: TGTGCCAGCTCACTACTAGCGGGCACAGATACGCAGTATTTT. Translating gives CASSLLAGTDTQYF. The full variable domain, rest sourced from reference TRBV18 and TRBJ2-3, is NAGVMQNPRHLVRRRGQEARLRCSPMKGHSHVYWYRQLPEEGLKFMVYLQKENIIDESGMPKERFSAEFPKEGPSILRIQQVVRGDSAAYFCASSLLAGTDTQYFGPGTRLTVL.

Here the CDR3 reads CASSFSGGGTGELFF. In nucleotides, the CDR3 is TGCGCCAGCAGCTTCTCGGGAGGTGGCACCGGGGAGCTGTTTTTT. The chain carries TRBV5-1 and TRBJ2-2, with TRBD2 matching over 7 bases. The CDR3 runs 15 residues. V gave up 2 bases and J gave up 4 bases; unmatched junction bases: 5. From germline, CDR1 is SGHRS and CDR2 YFSETQ.

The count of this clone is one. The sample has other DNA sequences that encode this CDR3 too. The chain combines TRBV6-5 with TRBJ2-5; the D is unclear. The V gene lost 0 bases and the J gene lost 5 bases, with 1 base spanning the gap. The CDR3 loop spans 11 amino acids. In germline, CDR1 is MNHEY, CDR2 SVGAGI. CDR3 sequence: CASSYSETQYF. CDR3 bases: TGTGCCAGCAGTTACTCGGAGACCCAGTACTTC.

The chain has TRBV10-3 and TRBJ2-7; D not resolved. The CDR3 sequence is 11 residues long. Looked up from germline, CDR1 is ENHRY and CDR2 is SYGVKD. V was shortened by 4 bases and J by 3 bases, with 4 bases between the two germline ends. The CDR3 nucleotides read TGTGCCATCAGTGGTGACTACGAGCAGTACTTC. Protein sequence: CAISGDYEQYF.

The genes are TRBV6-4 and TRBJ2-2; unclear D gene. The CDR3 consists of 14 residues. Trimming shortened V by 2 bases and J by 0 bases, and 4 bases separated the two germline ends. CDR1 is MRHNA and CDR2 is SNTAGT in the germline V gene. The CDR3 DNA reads TGTGCCAGCAGTGACACGGCGAACACCGGGGAGCTGTTTTTT. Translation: CASSDTANTGELFF.

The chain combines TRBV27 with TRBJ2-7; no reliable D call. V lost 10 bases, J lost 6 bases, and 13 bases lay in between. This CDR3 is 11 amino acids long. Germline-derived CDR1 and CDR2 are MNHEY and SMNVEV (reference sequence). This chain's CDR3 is CATGWISEQYF. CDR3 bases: TGTGCCACGGGTTGGATTAGCGAGCAGTACTTC.

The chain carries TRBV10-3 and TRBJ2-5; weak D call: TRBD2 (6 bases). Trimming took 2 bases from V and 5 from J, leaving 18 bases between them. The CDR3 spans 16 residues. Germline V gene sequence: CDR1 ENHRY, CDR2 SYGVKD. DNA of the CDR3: TGTGCCATCAGTGAGCCTACGGGACTCCCCCTGGAGACCCAGTACTTC. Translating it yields CAISEPTGLPLETQYF.

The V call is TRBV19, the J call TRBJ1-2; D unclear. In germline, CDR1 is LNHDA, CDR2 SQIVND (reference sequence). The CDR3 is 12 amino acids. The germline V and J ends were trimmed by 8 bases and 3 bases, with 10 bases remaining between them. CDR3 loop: CASHRTDYGYTF. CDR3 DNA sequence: TGTGCCAGTCATCGTACGGACTATGGCTACACCTTC.

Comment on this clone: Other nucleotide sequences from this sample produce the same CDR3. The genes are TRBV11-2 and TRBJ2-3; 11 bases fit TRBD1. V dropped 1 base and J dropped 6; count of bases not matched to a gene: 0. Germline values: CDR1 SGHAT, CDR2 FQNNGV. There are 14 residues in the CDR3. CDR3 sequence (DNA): TGTGCCAGCAGCTTAGGGACAGGGGGCGATACGCAGTATTTT. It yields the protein CASSLGTGGDTQYF.